A selection of T cell receptor beta chains follows, all from one sample in a study of blood T cell repertoires in COVID-19. Some clones are missing from TCRdb's copy, which holds only in-frame ones; the method was immunoSEQ multiplex PCR. The table includes approximately 330,000 clones, about 91% detected once. Sequencing was carried out using peripheral blood. The receptors here all came from a man aged 30 to 45 with COVID-19, enrolled during active disease. Each CDR3 is given without its conserved first and last residue. The D gene is left open where the match is weak.

J gene	V gene	D gene	CDR3 protein
TRBJ2-5	TRBV18	.	ASSLTEQETQY
TRBJ2-7	TRBV6-5	.	ASSYQGRGRQEQY
TRBJ2-3	TRBV6-5	TRBD2	ASSYFPGLGTDTQY
TRBJ2-7	TRBV14	.	ASSRGLTPAYEQY
TRBJ2-1	TRBV10-3	TRBD2	AIRLAGDYNEQF
TRBJ2-4	TRBV15	.	ATSRSEIQY
TRBJ1-5	TRBV5-3	TRBD1	ARSFRQGFWPQH
TRBJ1-5	TRBV28	TRBD1	ASRTGSSNQPQH
TRBJ1-5	TRBV7-2	.	ASSLTTGFYPQH
TRBJ1-2	TRBV19	.	ASRPTGPGYGYT
TRBJ2-1	TRBV19	TRBD1	ASSRSGTGVWDEQF